This T cell receptor beta chain was recovered during a study of T cells in Graves' hyperthyroidism and ophthalmopathy. The CDR3 runs to 15 residues. Deletions cut 8 bases from V and 6 bases from J, with 21 bases between. Germline CDR1 reads LNHNV; CDR2 reads YYDKDF (reference sequence). Researchers took RNA transcripts and amplified the TCR beta CDR3 regions from them. Initially, a first-round RT-PCR of the TCR CDR3 employed the HTBI primer set. TCRdb processed the multiplex PCR reads anew with MiXCR; each CDR3 protein has one entry. This sample carries 750,000 to 950,000 distinct CDR3 sequences, approximately 40% of them seen once, and the ten largest clones take about 8.9%.

The V gene is TRBV15, the J gene TRBJ2-3; D is possibly TRBD2 (6 bases). The specimen was blood. The source is a man aged 18 to 30 with Graves' hyperthyroidism. CDR3 amino acids: CATSPPGVIADTQYF. CDR3 coding DNA: TGTGCCACCTCCCCTCCGGGAGTCATCGCCGATACGCAGTATTTT.